Included here is one T cell receptor beta chain sequence, with context. This receptor's antigen is unknown. Nothing much larger sits one base from this clone, and base qualities are not available. The sample's time point label, in plain terms: about 28 days (+/-7) after the second vaccine dose. Because spike-specific TCR depth and breadth did not differ between the two schedules, AZD1222 recipients who got a second dose at roughly 4 weeks were pooled with those who got a second dose at roughly 12 weeks. The vaccinee samples were drawn from two UK trials, COV001 and COV002, one of which was a single-blind randomized controlled phase 2/3 trial testing AZD1222 (ChAdOx1 nCoV-19) in healthy adults. Trial participant PBMC samples were collected at day 0 and day 28 after the second dose for TCRbeta chain sequencing. The junction shows trimming of 7 bases on V and 9 bases on J, plus 4 bases between the germline ends. The CDR3, cysteine through phenylalanine, is 9 amino acids long. This entry keeps only the CDR3 DNA: 27 bases, framed from base 1. CDR1 and CDR2 are drawn from the germline V gene (reference sequence): WNHNN, SYGVQD.

This specimen belongs to a study of T cell responses to AZD1222 COVID-19 vaccine (dated by TCRdb to the early 2020s). Regarding the study in general: A total of 233 trial participants underwent TCR sequencing, of whom under 220 had received two doses of AZD1222 and around 26 had received two doses of the MenACWY control vaccine. Trial participants were enrolled by age into subgroups of 18-55, 56-69 and 70-plus years, and approximately 150, 30 and 60 TCR-sequenced participants, respectively, were included in these subgroups. General findings and caveats noted by the study authors: Spike-specific TCR breadth and depth rose significantly after two AZD1222 doses compared with day 0 and with MenACWY recipients. The 56-69-year group was small, and its depth increase did not reach significance, likely because of low power. Participants were mostly white British and included more females than males, and it was suggested by the authors that clonal diversity may have been underestimated. Vaccine-associated CD4 TCRs spanned the whole spike protein, with dominant responses in regions 160-218 and 743-854. Because no samples from the day 14 peak response were available, repertoires could be characterized only after the peak T cell response. Only six AZD1222 recipients were SARS-CoV-2 seropositive at baseline, limiting conclusions about previously exposed vaccinees. Nearly half of unique spike-specific TCRs reportedly recognized epitopes outside regions mutated in the B.1.351 and B.1.1.7 variants.

The CDR3 regions of human TCRbeta chains were analyzed by immunosequencing. The authors processed their data as follows. TCRs in the repertoires were matched against a reference library of SARS-CoV-2-specific TCRs that had been generated with the MIRA antigen-specificity platform. Breadth was defined as the fraction of unique TCRs that were SARS-CoV-2-associated, and depth was defined as the fraction of total T cells that were SARS-CoV-2-associated. Using the MIRA data, each spike-specific TCR was mapped to the spike region that the TCR reacts to and placed in a CD4 or CD8 class. Log10-transformed breadth and depth values were compared by one-way ANOVA with Sidak's multiple comparisons tests. The table comes from immuneACCESS by way of TCRdb, which keeps in-frame sequences with V and J called. Part of the clones is missing from these tables; in studies checked, under half for an unresolved V gene and the rest for unknown reasons. V and J calls and clone size come straight from that table; D and trimming were deduced from the DNA. Across this sample there are over 110,000 clones, with about 90% seen only once. The leading ten clones occupy over 8.5% of the sample.

The clonotype comes from an adult who received the AZD1222 COVID-19 vaccine. Rearrangement joined TRBV10-1 to TRBJ1-5; the D gene remains uncertain. The sample in question was peripheral blood, obtained 28 days after the second AZD1222 dose. The CDR3 protein: CASTGPQHF. The nucleotide sequence is TGCGCCAGCACTGGGCCCCAGCATTTT.